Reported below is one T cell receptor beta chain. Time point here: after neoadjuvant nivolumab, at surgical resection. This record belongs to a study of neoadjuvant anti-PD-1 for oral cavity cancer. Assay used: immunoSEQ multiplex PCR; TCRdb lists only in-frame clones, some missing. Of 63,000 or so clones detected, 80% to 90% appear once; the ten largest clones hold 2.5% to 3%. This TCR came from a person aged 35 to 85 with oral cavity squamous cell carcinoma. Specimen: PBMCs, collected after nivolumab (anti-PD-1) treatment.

In DNA form, the CDR3 reads TGTGCCAGCAGGAGAGGGTGGGATGAGCAGTTCTTC. It yields the protein CASRRGWDEQFF. V gene TRBV27 combines with J gene TRBJ2-1, with D possibly TRBD2 on 5 matching bases. The CDR3 contains 12 residues. V lost 6 bases, J lost 8 bases, and 11 bases lay in between. Germline V lookup: CDR1 MNHEY, CDR2 SMNVEV (reference sequence).